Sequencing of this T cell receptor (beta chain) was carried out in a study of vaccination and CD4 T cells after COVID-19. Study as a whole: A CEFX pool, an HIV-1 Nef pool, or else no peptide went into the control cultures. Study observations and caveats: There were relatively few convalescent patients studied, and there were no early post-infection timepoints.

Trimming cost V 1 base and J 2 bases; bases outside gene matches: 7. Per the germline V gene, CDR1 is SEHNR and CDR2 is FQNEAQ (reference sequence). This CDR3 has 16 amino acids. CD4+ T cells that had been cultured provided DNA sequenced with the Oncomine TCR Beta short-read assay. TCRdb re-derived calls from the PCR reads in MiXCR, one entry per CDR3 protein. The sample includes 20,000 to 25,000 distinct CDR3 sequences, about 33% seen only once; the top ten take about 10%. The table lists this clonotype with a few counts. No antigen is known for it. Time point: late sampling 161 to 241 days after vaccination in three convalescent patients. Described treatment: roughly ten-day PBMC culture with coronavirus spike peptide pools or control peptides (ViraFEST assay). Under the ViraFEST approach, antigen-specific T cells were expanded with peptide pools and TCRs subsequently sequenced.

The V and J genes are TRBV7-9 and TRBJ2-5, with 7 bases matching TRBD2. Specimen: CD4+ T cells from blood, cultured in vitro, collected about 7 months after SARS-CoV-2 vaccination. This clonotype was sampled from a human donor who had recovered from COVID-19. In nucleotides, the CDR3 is TGTGCCAGCAGCTTAGTGGTAGCGGGTCCACAAGAGACCCAGTACTTC. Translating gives CASSLVVAGPQETQYF. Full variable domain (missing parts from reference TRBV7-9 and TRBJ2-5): DTGVSQNPRHKITKRGQNVTFRCDPISEHNRLYWYRQTLGQGPEFLTYFQNEAQLEKSRLLSDRFSAERPKGSFSTLEIQRTEQGDSAMYLCASSLVVAGPQETQYFGPGTRLLVL.